This entry lists 30 T cell receptor beta chains sequenced from one sample in a study of OX40 agonist ivuxolimab in advanced cancers. Here immunoSEQ multiplex PCR was the method, and the copy in TCRdb shows in-frame clones only, minus some. The repertoire holds 30,000 to 45,000 clones, with 74% as singletons. Here the sequenced sample was CD4+ or CD8+ T cells sorted from blood, taken in a trial of the OX40 agonist ivuxolimab. The receptors come from an adult with an advanced solid tumor such as melanoma, head and neck, liver or kidney cancer.

CDR3 amino acids: CAWSVSAGTRRNEQFF. The CDR3 DNA is TGTGCCTGGAGTGTATCCGCTGGGACTAGGAGGAATGAGCAGTTCTTC. The V and J genes are TRBV30 and TRBJ2-1; 8 bases are shared with TRBD2. This CDR3 is built from 16 residues. The V gene end was trimmed by 0 bases and the J gene end by 7 bases; junction bases not matched to a gene: 11. In germline, CDR1 is GTSNPN, CDR2 SVGIG (reference sequence).

The chain links TRBV4-2 to TRBJ1-1; 8 bases fit TRBD1. The CDR3 consists of 15 residues. The germline CDR1 and CDR2 sequences are LGHNA and YNFKEQ. J was trimmed by 3 bases and V by 4 bases; bases with no gene match: 7. CDR3 sequence: CASSRSRQGYTEAFF. The CDR3 DNA sequence: TGTGCCAGCAGCCGGTCGAGACAGGGGTACACTGAAGCTTTCTTT.

V gene TRBV9 combines with J gene TRBJ2-5; 8 bases match TRBD1. CDR3 length: 15 residues. Germline V lookup: CDR1 SGDLS, CDR2 YYNGEE. Trimming cost V 3 bases and J 5 bases; bases outside gene matches: 9. CDR3 sequence reads: CASSARQGPPETQYF. The DNA of the CDR3 is TGTGCCAGCAGCGCGCGACAGGGGCCCCCCGAGACCCAGTACTTC.

This clone was found a few times. V and J are TRBV2 and TRBJ2-4, with D unresolved. This CDR3 comprises 15 residues. V was pared by 4 bases and J by 0 bases, with 10 bases between. CDR1 SNHLY and CDR2 FYNNEI come from the germline V gene. The CDR3 DNA is TGTGCCAGCAGTGCCGGTGAGATAGCCAAAAACATTCAGTACTTC. Amino acid sequence: CASSAGEIAKNIQYF.

The chain has TRBV7-9 and TRBJ2-3; D is unclear. The V gene's germline CDR1 is SEHNR and CDR2 FQNEAQ (reference sequence). The CDR3 length is 16 residues. The V end lost 0 bases, the J end lost 2 bases, and 12 bases lay between the germline ends. CDR3 loop: CASSLALVGNTDTQYF. The CDR3 coding sequence is TGTGCCAGCAGCTTAGCGCTAGTCGGTAACACAGATACGCAGTATTTT.

The rearrangement links TRBV28 to TRBJ1-4, with D unclear. This CDR3 has 12 amino acids. Germline loops: CDR1 MDHEN, CDR2 SYDVKM. The V end lost 7 bases, the J end lost 7 bases, and 10 bases lay between the germline ends. CDR3 protein: CASKVGSEKLFF. DNA for the CDR3: TGTGCCAGCAAGGTCGGTAGTGAAAAACTGTTTTTT.

DNA of the CDR3: TGTGCCAGCAGCCTCGAAGCGTTTACCGGGGAGCTGTTTTTT. The encoded protein is CASSLEAFTGELFF. The chain joins TRBV7-2 to TRBJ2-2; no firm D call. The germline CDR1 and CDR2 sequences are SGHTA and FQGNSA. The CDR3 runs 14 residues. Trimming took 5 bases from V and 5 from J, leaving 12 bases between them.

The CDR3 here is CASSQIIGGDEQYF. The CDR3 nucleotides are TGCGCCAGCAGCCAAATAATAGGGGGTGACGAGCAGTACTTC. This chain joins TRBV5-1 and TRBJ2-7; a possible D gene is TRBD1 (6 bases). In germline, CDR1 is SGHRS, CDR2 YFSETQ. Trimming took 4 bases from V and 5 from J, leaving 16 bases between them. The CDR3 totals 14 residues.

By its share, this clone is medium-sized (0.01 to 0.1%). This chain uses TRBV7-8 with TRBJ2-7; the D gene is possibly TRBD1 (5 bases). The CDR3 loop spans 17 amino acids. V gave up 1 base and J gave up 3 bases, with 19 bases separating them. Germline V gene sequence: CDR1 SGHVS, CDR2 FQNEAQ. The CDR3 spells CASSLGGQGGPLYEQYV. Here the CDR3 DNA reads TGTGCCAGCAGCTTAGGGGGCCAGGGTGGGCCCCTCTACGAGCAGTACGTC.

The rearrangement uses TRBV5-1 and TRBJ1-1, with no clear D. Germline CDR1 reads SGHRS; CDR2 reads YFSETQ. This CDR3 contains 13 residues. Trimming stripped 5 bases from V and 6 bases from J, with 14 bases between. The CDR3 loop reads CASSSDVRSEAFF. CDR3 bases: TGCGCCAGCAGTTCGGATGTACGGTCTGAAGCTTTCTTT.

The chain combines TRBV6-6 with TRBJ1-5; 8 bases match TRBD1. Unmatched junction bases numbered 4, after V lost 5 bases and J lost 1 base. The CDR3 is 15 residues long. The germline CDR1 and CDR2 sequences are MNHNY and SVGAGI (reference sequence). The CDR3 bases are TGTGCCAGCAGTGACAGGGGAGGGAGCAATCAGCCCCAGCATTTT. Translated, it gives CASSDRGGSNQPQHF.

The chain recombines TRBV6-1 with TRBJ2-2, with TRBD2 matching 9 bases. Germline CDR1 is MNHNS and CDR2 is SASEGT. CDR3 length: 15 residues. V shed 8 bases, J shed 3 bases, and the junction held 7 bases outside the gene matches. The chain's CDR3 is CASVLSGGHTGELFF. CDR3 DNA sequence: TGTGCCAGCGTACTTAGCGGGGGACACACCGGGGAGCTGTTTTTT.

J is TRBJ1-1 and V is TRBV5-1, with unresolved D. The V gene lost 2 bases and the J gene lost 3 bases, with 8 bases spanning the gap. Germline V gene lookup returns CDR1 SGHRS and CDR2 YFSETQ. The CDR3 extends over 13 amino acids. CDR3 region: CASSFWGDTEAFF. In DNA, the CDR3 is TGCGCCAGCAGCTTTTGGGGAGACACTGAAGCTTTCTTT.

The chain carries TRBV5-1 and TRBJ2-3; unclear D gene. The CDR3 totals 12 residues. Germline-derived CDR1 and CDR2 are SGHRS and YFSETQ. V shed 5 bases and J shed 1 base, with 5 bases lying between them. The CDR3 coding sequence is TGCGCCAGCAGGGTAGGCACAGATACGCAGTATTTT. It yields the protein CASRVGTDTQYF.

The chain joins TRBV10-3 to TRBJ1-6; 7 nucleotides align to TRBD1. Germline-derived CDR1 and CDR2 are ENHRY and SYGVKD. The CDR3 has 15 residues. V shed 6 bases, J shed 8 bases, and the junction held 10 bases outside the gene matches. The CDR3 loop reads CAIRPTGAKDSPLHF. CDR3 coding DNA: TGTGCCATCAGACCCACAGGGGCGAAGGATTCACCCCTCCACTTT.

This clone came up a few times. V and J are TRBV9 and TRBJ1-3; D ambiguous. The V gene lost 6 bases and the J gene lost 0 bases, with 13 bases spanning the gap. This CDR3 region has 15 residues. From germline, CDR1 is SGDLS and CDR2 YYNGEE. Here the CDR3 reads CASTTTPSSGNTIYF. CDR3 nucleotides: TGTGCCAGCACGACGACACCGAGCTCTGGAAACACCATATATTTT.

This clone appeared a few times. The chain carries TRBV9 and TRBJ2-2; 9 bases match TRBD1. The CDR3 consists of 14 residues. Germline-derived CDR1 and CDR2 are SGDLS and YYNGEE. Trimming removed 3 bases from V and 5 bases from J; junction bases left unmatched: 2. DNA of the CDR3: TGTGCCAGCAGCGCGACAGGGGGGACCGGGGAGCTGTTTTTT. Its protein product is CASSATGGTGELFF.

This chain connects TRBV28 to TRBJ1-1, with D hard to call. CDR1 and CDR2 (germline): MDHEN, SYDVKM. V was clipped by 6 bases and J by 2 bases, with 13 bases between them. This CDR3 has 14 residues. CDR3 amino acids: CASRTDTLNTEAFF. CDR3 DNA sequence: TGTGCCAGCAGGACCGACACACTTAACACTGAAGCTTTCTTT.

V usage is TRBV13 and J usage is TRBJ1-2; D unresolved. V lost 3 bases and J 6 bases, leaving 17 bases between the germline ends. The germline V gene encodes CDR1 PRHDT and CDR2 FYEKMQ (reference sequence). CDR3 length: 15 amino acids. Here the CDR3 DNA reads TGTGCCAGCAGCTTGGAGTCCTGGGTTCGCGATGGCTACACCTTC. Protein product: CASSLESWVRDGYTF.

CDR3 sequence reads: CASSQGAQETQYF. The CDR3 region has the DNA TGTGCCAGCAGCCAGGGGGCGCAAGAGACCCAGTACTTC. The rearrangement joins TRBV7-3 to TRBJ2-5, with 8 bases fitting TRBD1. Unmatched junction bases numbered 1, after V lost 5 bases and J lost 2 bases. In germline, CDR1 is SGHTA, CDR2 FQGTGA. The CDR3 length is 13 residues.

The chain joins TRBV2 to TRBJ2-5; 10 bases match TRBD1. V shed 6 bases and J 4 bases; nucleotides not matched to a gene: 2. In germline, CDR1 is SNHLY, CDR2 FYNNEI. The CDR3 runs to 13 residues. CDR3 protein: CASRDRGGETQYF. The CDR3 nucleotides are TGTGCCAGCAGGGACAGGGGGGGAGAGACCCAGTACTTC. Based on the CDR3 plus reference TRBV2 and TRBJ2-5, the full variable domain is EPEVTQTPSHQVTQMGQEVILRCVPISNHLYFYWYRQILGQKVEFLVSFYNNEISEKSEIFDDQFSVERPDGSNFTLKIRSTKLEDSAMYFCASRDRGGETQYFGPGTRLLVL.

The chain joins TRBV30 to TRBJ1-2; D is ambiguous. Trimming took off 4 bases at V and 5 bases at J, with 8 bases between the two ends. The CDR3 contains 11 residues. Germline V gene sequence: CDR1 GTSNPN, CDR2 SVGIG (reference sequence). CDR3 in amino acids: CAWTRGYGYTF. The DNA of the CDR3 is TGTGCCTGGACCCGGGGATATGGCTACACCTTC.

This clone was seen more than once but under ten times. This chain uses TRBV18 with TRBJ2-5, with 8 bases that match TRBD2. The germline CDR1 and CDR2 sequences are KGHSH and LQKENI. The junction had 4 bases not matched to a gene; V was cut back by 3 bases and J by 1 base. The CDR3 has 15 amino acids. The CDR3 here is CASSPLRGAQETQYF. In DNA form, the CDR3 reads TGTGCCAGCTCACCGTTGCGGGGGGCCCAAGAGACCCAGTACTTC.

The rearrangement links TRBV4-2 to TRBJ2-5; 7 nucleotides agree with TRBD2. The CDR3 runs to 14 residues. V lost 4 bases and J lost 5; bases outside the gene matches: 7. Germline lookup yields CDR1 LGHNA and CDR2 YNFKEQ. The CDR3, as DNA: TGTGCCAGCAGCCCGCAAACTAGCGCCGAGACCCAGTACTTC. This gives the protein CASSPQTSAETQYF.

This rearrangement joins TRBV2 to TRBJ1-2, with D unresolved. Germline CDR1 is SNHLY and CDR2 is FYNNEI. Trimming shortened V by 3 bases and J by 4 bases, and 12 bases separated the two germline ends. This CDR3 has 14 residues. The CDR3 region has the DNA TGTGCCAGCAGTGAGCACCCTATGAGCTATGGCTACACCTTC. This encodes CASSEHPMSYGYTF. Together with reference TRBV2 and TRBJ1-2, the CDR3 gives the full variable domain: EPEVTQTPSHQVTQMGQEVILRCVPISNHLYFYWYRQILGQKVEFLVSFYNNEISEKSEIFDDQFSVERPDGSNFTLKIRSTKLEDSAMYFCASSEHPMSYGYTFGSGTRLTVV.

This chain uses TRBV6-1 with TRBJ2-6, with a weak D call TRBD1 (5 bases). Germline V gene data show CDR1 as MNHNS and CDR2 as SASEGT. Trimming left V 7 bases short and J 0 bases short, with 10 bases between. The CDR3 totals 15 residues. CDR3 protein: CASNAGPSGANVLTF. Written as DNA, the CDR3 is TGTGCCAGCAACGCAGGGCCCTCTGGGGCCAACGTCCTGACTTTC.

This sequence joins TRBV7-9 and TRBJ2-7, with D perhaps matching TRBD1 (6 bases). There are 14 residues in the CDR3. V gave up 0 bases and J gave up 7 bases, with 13 bases separating them. Germline V CDR1 and CDR2: SEHNR, FQNEAQ (reference sequence). The CDR3 protein is CASSLAEGVGEQYV. For the CDR3, the DNA is TGTGCCAGCAGCTTAGCTGAGGGGGTGGGGGAGCAGTACGTC.

V and J are TRBV5-4 and TRBJ2-7, with a weak D call TRBD1 (5 bases). CDR3 size: 12 residues. Germline lookup yields CDR1 SGHNT and CDR2 YYREEE (reference sequence). V was trimmed by 7 bases and J by 3 bases, leaving 11 bases between them. The CDR3 region is CASSYQGYEQYF. CDR3 DNA: TGTGCCAGCTCCTACCAGGGCTACGAGCAGTACTTC.

The chain couples TRBV14 to TRBJ2-1; tentative D call: TRBD1 (6 bases). Per germline, CDR1 SGHDN and CDR2 FVKESK. This CDR3 has 17 residues. V was cut by 0 bases and J by 4 bases, with 16 bases left in between. The CDR3 spells CASSQEHRGQGYNEQFF. CDR3 nucleotides: TGTGCCAGCAGCCAAGAGCATAGGGGACAAGGTTACAATGAGCAGTTCTTC.

The chain uses TRBV19 and TRBJ1-1; D gene uncertain. V was pared by 2 bases and J by 0 bases, with 4 bases between. Germline CDR1 and CDR2: LNHDA and SQIVND (reference sequence). CDR3 length: 13 residues. The CDR3 bases are TGTGCCAGTAGTATATGGATGAACACTGAAGCTTTCTTT. This translates into CASSIWMNTEAFF.